These 12 T cell receptor beta chains originate from one sample sequenced in a study of a mutant IDH1 vaccine in newly diagnosed glioma. Assay: immunoSEQ multiplex PCR; the TCRdb copy retains only in-frame clones and omits some. There are about 69,000 clones in the sample; around 90% occur only once, and about 2% lies in the top ten. Time point indicated: week 35, safety follow-up. A 20-mer mutant IDH1 peptide at 300 ug was injected subcutaneously with topical imiquimod. These TCRs' antigens remain unknown. The sample here was PBMCs, taken from a glioma patient whose treatment included an IDH1 peptide vaccine. All receptors come from a man aged 30 to 39 with glioma.

The rearrangement joins TRBV28 to TRBJ1-1, with D unresolved. V gave up 7 bases and J gave up 6 bases, with 15 bases separating them. The CDR3 extends over 13 amino acids. CDR1 is MDHEN, CDR2 SYDVKM, per germline. The CDR3 DNA follows: TGTGCCAGCACTGCCCTGTTTGTATCTGAAGCTTTCTTT. Translation gives CASTALFVSEAFF.

This clone has just one count. The chain couples TRBV28 to TRBJ2-5; TRBD2 aligns across 8 bases. V was pared by 6 bases and J by 2 bases, with 5 bases of the junction left unmatched. Germline CDR1 is MDHEN and CDR2 is SYDVKM. The CDR3 is made up of 14 amino acids. The CDR3 region is CASSLTSAQETQYF. DNA of the CDR3: TGTGCCAGCAGCTTGACTAGCGCACAAGAGACCCAGTACTTC.

The chain combines TRBV5-1 with TRBJ2-1; TRBD2 aligns across 10 bases. The V and J ends lost 4 bases and 4 bases, in that order; junction bases with no gene match: 2. This CDR3 comprises 14 residues. Germline V gene data show CDR1 as SGHRS and CDR2 as YFSETQ. CDR3 sequence reads: CASSSGGAYNEQFF. CDR3 bases: TGCGCCAGCAGCAGCGGGGGGGCTTACAATGAGCAGTTCTTC.

V gene TRBV5-1 combines with J gene TRBJ2-1; 16 nucleotides agree with TRBD2. Germline V gene sequence: CDR1 SGHRS, CDR2 YFSETQ. V gave up 5 bases and J gave up 9 bases; unmatched junction bases: 2. The CDR3 length is 14 residues. The CDR3 reads CASSGTSGRVEQFF. The DNA of the CDR3 is TGCGCCAGCAGTGGGACTAGCGGGAGGGTTGAGCAGTTCTTC.

The sample holds one count of this clone. The chain is built from TRBV30 and TRBJ1-4; weak D call: TRBD1 (5 bases). Germline loops: CDR1 GTSNPN, CDR2 SVGIG (reference sequence). The CDR3 is 12 amino acids. Trimming pared 2 bases from V and 8 bases from J, leaving 9 bases between. CDR3 coding DNA: TGTGCCTGGAGTAGAGAGGGGGAAAAACTGTTTTTT. Its translation is CAWSREGEKLFF.

The V call is TRBV2, the J call TRBJ2-1; possible D gene TRBD1, 5 bases. The length of the CDR3 is 16 residues. Germline lookup yields CDR1 SNHLY and CDR2 FYNNEI. Trimming shortened V by 6 bases and J by 9 bases, and 24 bases separated the two germline ends. CDR3 bases: TGTGCCAGCAGAACCGAACCTAGGGGTCAGGGCACTGAGCAGTTCTTC. It specifies CASRTEPRGQGTEQFF.

This chain joins TRBV9 and TRBJ2-2; D remains ambiguous. CDR1 is SGDLS, CDR2 YYNGEE, per germline. Trimming removed 0 bases at V and 5 bases at J, with 8 bases between. This CDR3 contains 14 residues. The CDR3 nucleotides read TGTGCCAGCAGCGTAGGTCTGGTAACCGGGGAGCTGTTTTTT. It codes for CASSVGLVTGELFF.

Note on this clone: One end of the junction fails to match germline, which may point to a read error. V is TRBV19 and J is TRBJ2-3, with D possibly being TRBD1 or TRBD2 (5 bases each). The CDR3 runs 15 residues. Germline V gene sequence: CDR1 LNHDA, CDR2 SQIVND (reference sequence). The CDR3 DNA sequence: TGTGCCAGTAGTTTAGACCGGGACCCCACAGATACGCAGTATTTT. It translates to CASSLDRDPTDTQYF.

This chain joins TRBV19 and TRBJ1-6, with D unclear. Trimming removed 5 bases from V and 6 bases from J, with 17 bases in between. CDR1 is LNHDA and CDR2 is SQIVND in the germline V gene (reference sequence). CDR3 size: 16 residues. CDR3 protein: CASSPWTGRVNSPLHF. Here the CDR3 DNA reads TGTGCCAGTAGTCCGTGGACTGGTCGGGTTAATTCACCCCTCCACTTT. The complete variable domain, with remaining parts taken from reference TRBV19 and TRBJ1-6, reads DGGITQSPKYLFRKEGQNVTLSCEQNLNHDAMYWYRQDPGQGLRLIYYSQIVNDFQKGDIAEGYSVSREKKESFPLTVTSAQKNPTAFYLCASSPWTGRVNSPLHFGNGTRLTVT.

The chain uses TRBV2 and TRBJ2-4; D gene unclear. V was shortened by 7 bases and J by 3 bases, with 13 bases between the two germline ends. The CDR3 totals 14 residues. CDR1 is SNHLY, CDR2 FYNNEI, per germline. The CDR3 sequence is CASTGPPNKNIQYF. CDR3 nucleotides: TGTGCCAGCACCGGGCCCCCGAACAAAAACATTCAGTACTTC.

This sequence joins TRBV7-9 and TRBJ1-5; D unclear. V gave up 3 bases and J gave up 7 bases, with 7 bases separating them. The CDR3 spans 12 residues. CDR1 SEHNR and CDR2 FQNEAQ come from the germline V gene (reference sequence). CDR3 region: CASSLAGQPQHF. The CDR3 DNA reads as TGTGCCAGCAGCTTGGCGGGGCAGCCCCAGCATTTT.

This chain uses TRBV5-5 with TRBJ1-6, with a tentative D call TRBD1 (6 bases). The V end lost 3 bases, the J end lost 5 bases, and 9 bases lay between the germline ends. CDR1 and CDR2 (germline): SGHKS, YYEKEE (reference sequence). The CDR3 runs 14 residues. DNA of the CDR3: TGTGCCAGCAGCTGGGGGCCTGATAATTCACCCCTCCACTTT. It specifies CASSWGPDNSPLHF. The full variable domain, rest sourced from reference TRBV5-5 and TRBJ1-6, is DAGVTQSPTHLIKTRGQQVTLRCSPISGHKSVSWYQQVLGQGPQFIFQYYEKEERGRGNFPDRFSARQFPNYSSELNVNALLLGDSALYLCASSWGPDNSPLHFGNGTRLTVT.